Listed below are T cell receptor beta chains from one sample, sequenced in a study of T cells after posttransplantation cyclophosphamide. Method: immunoSEQ multiplex PCR; TCRdb's copy keeps in-frame clones and lacks some. The sample gives 28,000 or so clones, just over 85% of which show up once; less than 3.5% is in the top ten. The specimen sequenced was PBMCs. These receptor sequences come from a man in his fifties. Both conserved end residues are part of each CDR3. The D gene is left open where the match is weak. Not every row has a clone size; where given, it reads once, few, many or a size class.

V	size	J	D	CDR3	DNA
TRBV19	.	TRBJ2-3	TRBD2	CASTFALAAGDTQYF	TGTGCCAGTACTTTCGCGCTAGCGGCGGGGGATACGCAGTATTTT
TRBV7-3	once	TRBJ2-2	.	CASSSHQGFGTGELFF	TGTGCCAGCAGCTCTCACCAGGGGTTTGGCACCGGGGAGCTGTTTTTT
TRBV4-1	.	TRBJ1-2	TRBD1	CASRPPGGVGYGYTF	TGCGCCAGCAGGCCTCCAGGGGGCGTAGGCTATGGCTACACCTTC
TRBV7-8	.	TRBJ2-7	.	CASSLSRYEQYF	TGTGCCAGCAGCTTAAGCCGCTACGAGCAGTACTTC
TRBV10-2	.	TRBJ1-5	.	CASSPTGRNQPQHF	TGCGCCAGCAGTCCGACAGGCCGGAATCAGCCCCAGCATTTT
TRBV7-8	once	TRBJ2-2	.	CASSNSQLAGELFF	TGTGCCAGCAGCAATAGCCAACTCGCCGGGGAGCTGTTTTTT
TRBV11-3	.	TRBJ1-1	.	CASSSRGNTEAFF	TGTGCCAGCAGCTCCAGGGGGAACACTGAAGCTTTCTTT
TRBV27	.	TRBJ2-3	.	CASSSLISGAVPEPDTQYF	TGTGCCAGCAGTTCTTTAATAAGCGGAGCGGTCCCAGAGCCAGATACGCAGTATTTT
TRBV9	once	TRBJ2-5	TRBD2	CASSPAPLAGQETQYF	TGTGCCAGCAGCCCGGCCCCCCTAGCGGGCCAAGAGACCCAGTACTTC
TRBV5-6	.	TRBJ2-3	TRBD1	CASSLEGTGRGDTQYF	TGTGCCAGCAGCTTGGAGGGGACAGGACGGGGAGATACGCAGTATTTT
TRBV9	.	TRBJ1-4	TRBD1	CASSVGQGNEKLFF	TGTGCCAGCAGCGTAGGACAGGGCAATGAAAAACTGTTTTTT
TRBV7-2	.	TRBJ1-5	.	CASSLGLPWESNQPQHF	TGTGCCAGCAGCTTGGGACTACCCTGGGAGAGCAATCAGCCCCAGCATTTT
TRBV7-9	.	TRBJ1-1	TRBD1	CASRDTGEAFF	TGTGCCAGCAGAGATACAGGGGAGGCTTTCTTT
TRBV2	few	TRBJ1-1	.	CASSLGLYFF	TGTGCCAGCAGCCTTGGCCTGTATTTCTTT
TRBV5-1	.	TRBJ1-1	.	CASRQDPTVNTEAFF	TGCGCCTCTAGACAGGACCCAACGGTGAACACTGAAGCTTTCTTT
TRBV7-9	.	TRBJ2-3	TRBD2	CASKLAGDTDTQYF	TGTGCCAGCAAACTAGCGGGAGATACAGATACGCAGTATTTT
TRBV7-8	.	TRBJ1-5	TRBD1	CASSFGTGVYSNQPQHF	TGTGCCAGCAGCTTCGGGACAGGCGTTTATAGCAATCAGCCCCAGCATTTT
TRBV11-3	.	TRBJ2-1	TRBD2	CASSLRLAGGDPLDEQFF	TGTGCCAGCAGCTTAAGACTAGCGGGAGGCGATCCCTTAGATGAGCAGTTCTTC
TRBV25-1	.	TRBJ2-2	.	CASSAQGGAMYTGELFF	TGTGCCAGCAGTGCCCAGGGTGGGGCAATGTACACCGGGGAGCTGTTTTTT
TRBV18	.	TRBJ1-5	.	CASSPQTDQPQHF	TGTGCCAGCTCACCACAAACAGATCAGCCCCAGCATTTT
TRBV2	.	TRBJ1-5	.	CASSRESDQPQHF	TGTGCCAGCAGCCGGGAGTCTGATCAGCCCCAGCATTTT
TRBV5-1	once	TRBJ2-3	TRBD2	CASSSGLAGDGSDTQYF	TGCGCCAGCAGCTCGGGACTAGCGGGGGACGGGTCAGATACGCAGTATTTT
TRBV2	.	TRBJ2-3	TRBD2	CASHPILSGSGDTQYF	TGTGCCAGCCATCCAATACTTAGCGGGAGTGGGGATACGCAGTATTTT
TRBV4-3	few	TRBJ1-1	.	CASSYVGVPPEAFF	TGCGCCAGCAGTTATGTCGGAGTGCCCCCCGAAGCTTTCTTT
TRBV19	few	TRBJ2-1	TRBD2	CASRVAGSYEQFF	TGTGCCAGTAGAGTAGCGGGGAGTTATGAGCAGTTCTTC
TRBV10-3	.	TRBJ2-5	.	CAISEFEKETQYF	TGTGCCATCAGTGAGTTTGAGAAAGAGACCCAGTACTTC
TRBV5-4	.	TRBJ1-6	.	CASSLGGAPPLHF	TGTGCCAGCAGCTTAGGAGGGGCCCCACCCCTCCACTTT
TRBV15	.	TRBJ2-7	TRBD1	CATSTGGDSYEQYF	TGTGCCACCTCAACAGGGGGAGACTCCTACGAGCAGTACTTC
TRBV6-1	.	TRBJ1-1	TRBD1	CASSGSGTGLRTEAFF	TGTGCCAGCAGTGGGTCCGGGACAGGGTTGAGGACTGAAGCTTTCTTT
TRBV5-4	.	TRBJ2-5	TRBD2	CASSSSSGTQETQYF	TGTGCCAGCAGTTCCTCTAGCGGGACCCAAGAGACCCAGTACTTC
TRBV30	.	TRBJ2-5	TRBD1	CAWMRGPETQYF	TGTGCCTGGATGAGGGGGCCAGAGACCCAGTACTTC
TRBV7-2	.	TRBJ1-6	.	CASSSGRGGYNSPLHF	TGTGCCAGCAGCTCAGGGCGGGGAGGCTATAATTCACCCCTCCACTTT
TRBV19	.	TRBJ2-1	.	CASSPYYYNEQFF	TGTGCCAGTAGTCCATACTACTACAATGAGCAGTTCTTC
TRBV29-1	once	TRBJ2-7	TRBD2	CSVEGRAGGPSDEQYF	TGCAGCGTTGAAGGTCGTGCGGGAGGGCCGTCGGACGAGCAGTACTTC
TRBV9	.	TRBJ2-6	.	CASSVPRAPGANVLTF	TGTGCCAGCAGCGTCCCCAGGGCCCCTGGGGCCAACGTCCTGACTTTC
TRBV28	.	TRBJ1-6	TRBD1	CASSELWGQENSPLHF	TGTGCCAGCAGCGAACTTTGGGGACAGGAAAATTCACCCCTCCACTTT
TRBV7-3	.	TRBJ2-1	TRBD1	CASSTTGGRYNEQFF	TGTGCCAGCAGCACGACAGGGGGAAGATACAATGAGCAGTTCTTC
TRBV9	.	TRBJ2-7	.	CASSVGVSDPYEQYF	TGTGCCAGCAGCGTAGGGGTTAGCGACCCCTACGAGCAGTACTTC